This T cell receptor (beta chain) was profiled in a study of T cell repertoires in cytomegalovirus infection. Germline assignment: CDR1 DFQATT and CDR2 SNEGSKA (reference sequence). V was shortened by 3 bases and J by 1 base, with 15 bases between the two germline ends. The CDR3 length is 15 residues. TCRdb re-called the reads with MiXCR, one entry per CDR3 protein. The sample has 200,000 to 300,000 distinct CDR3 sequences, roughly 10% seen once; the top ten hold about 16%. This clonotype was seen at least ten times. The material sequenced was PBMCs. The rearrangement joins TRBV20-1 to TRBJ2-5, with D possibly matching TRBD1 (6 bases). The receptor comes from a human donor in good health (CMV status not recorded). Some clones in this sample may be carry-over from other donors' samples. CDR3 in DNA: TGCAGTGCTAGGTCCTTTGCAGGGGTCCAAGAGACCCAGTACTTC. Amino acids: CSARSFAGVQETQYF.